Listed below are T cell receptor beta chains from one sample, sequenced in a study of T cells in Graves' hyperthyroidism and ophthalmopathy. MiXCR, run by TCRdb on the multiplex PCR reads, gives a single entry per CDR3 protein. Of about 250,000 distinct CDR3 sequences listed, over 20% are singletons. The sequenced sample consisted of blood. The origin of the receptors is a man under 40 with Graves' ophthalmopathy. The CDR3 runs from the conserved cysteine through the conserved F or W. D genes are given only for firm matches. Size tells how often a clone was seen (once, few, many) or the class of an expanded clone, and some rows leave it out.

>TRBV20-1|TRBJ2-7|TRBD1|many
TGCAGTGCTAGATCGCCGGGACAGGGAGCCCGATACGAGCAGTACTTC
CSARSPGQGARYEQYF
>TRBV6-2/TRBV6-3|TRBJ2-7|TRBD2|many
TGTGCCAGCAGTTACGGGACTAGCGGGAGAAGATCCTACGAGCAGTACTTC
CASSYGTSGRRSYEQYF
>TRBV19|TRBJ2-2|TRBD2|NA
TGTGCCAGTATCGGCCTAGCGGCCAACACCGGGGAGCTGTTTTTT
CASIGLAANTGELFF
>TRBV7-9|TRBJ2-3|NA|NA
TGTGCCAGCAGCACCCTATGGCAGTCCGATACGCAGTATTTT
CASSTLWQSDTQYF
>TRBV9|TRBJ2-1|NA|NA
TGTGCCAGCTCACCAAAATCTGTGGGAGTTGGTTCGGGTGAGCAGTTCTTC
CASSPKSVGVGSGEQFF
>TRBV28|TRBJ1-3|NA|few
TGTGCCAGCAGCTTTATACAGAATGGAAACACCATATATTTT
CASSFIQNGNTIYF
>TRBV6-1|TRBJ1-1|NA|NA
TGTGCCAGCAGTGCCCGGGACATGATACAGGACACTGAAGCTTTCTTT
CASSARDMIQDTEAFF
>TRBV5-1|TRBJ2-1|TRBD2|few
TGCGCCAGCAGCGCACTAGCGGGAGGGCCCAATGAGCAGTTCTTC
CASSALAGGPNEQFF
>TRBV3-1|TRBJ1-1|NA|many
TGTGCCAGCAGCCATTCAGCTGAAGCTTTCTTT
CASSHSAEAFF
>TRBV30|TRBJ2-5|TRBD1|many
TGTGCCTGGAGCAAGAATCAGGGGGCCTTCGGAGAGACCCAGTACTTC
CAWSKNQGAFGETQYF
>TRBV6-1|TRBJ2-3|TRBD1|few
TGTGCCAGCCTACCAAGGGACAGTCGCACAGATACGCAGTATTTT
CASLPRDSRTDTQYF
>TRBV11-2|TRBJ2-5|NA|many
TGTGCCAGCAGCTTAGAAGCCCAAGAGACCCAGTACTTC
CASSLEAQETQYF